Presented here are 25 T cell receptor beta chains from one specimen sequenced in a study of blood T cell repertoires in COVID-19 (dated by TCRdb to about 2020). Receptor amplification or capture employed the immunoSEQ multiplex PCR assay. TCRdb holds this immuneACCESS table with in-frame rearrangements only. Some clones are missing; in checked studies, unresolved V genes explain under half, and the rest has no known cause. The sample records 400,000 or so clones, around 87% of which are singletons. The top ten clonotypes cover around 1.9% of the sample. The material sequenced was PBMCs or T cells enriched from blood (not recorded which). The source is a middle-aged man in a cohort exposed to, infected with or recovered from COVID-19 (not recorded which).

The CDR3 region is CASSSHRLAGGQFF. The DNA for the CDR3 is TGTGCCAGCAGCTCCCACCGACTGGCCGGGGGGCAGTTCTTC. The chain employs TRBV7-8 and TRBJ2-1; a possible D gene is TRBD2 (6 bases). V dropped 4 bases and J dropped 12 bases, with 19 bases sitting between them. This CDR3 is built from 14 residues. The germline V gene has CDR1 SGHVS and CDR2 FQNEAQ.

The chain is built from TRBV7-9 and TRBJ2-1; unclear D gene. Trimming shortened V by 2 bases and J by 6 bases, and 14 bases separated the two germline ends. The CDR3 sequence is 15 residues long. Germline V CDR1 and CDR2: SEHNR, FQNEAQ (reference sequence). CDR3 sequence (DNA): TGTGCCAGCAGCTTACGCGCTACGATAATCAATGAGCAGTTCTTC. This codes for CASSLRATIINEQFF. The full variable domain, completed using reference TRBV7-9 and TRBJ2-1, is DTGVSQNPRHKITKRGQNVTFRCDPISEHNRLYWYRQTLGQGPEFLTYFQNEAQLEKSRLLSDRFSAERPKGSFSTLEIQRTEQGDSAMYLCASSLRATIINEQFFGPGTRLTVL.

V is TRBV30 and J is TRBJ2-5; 9 nucleotides align to TRBD2. CDR3 length: 15 residues. J gave up 4 bases and V 3 bases, and 9 bases lay outside the gene matches. Per germline, CDR1 GTSNPN and CDR2 SVGIG (reference sequence). The CDR3 here is CAWRHSGRVGETQYF. For the CDR3, the DNA is TGTGCCTGGAGGCATAGCGGGAGAGTCGGAGAGACCCAGTACTTC.

This clone was seen only a few times. The CDR3 DNA follows: TGTGCCAGCACCCCATCCGGGACTAGCGGCTCCTACAATGAGCAGTTCTTC. It codes for CASTPSGTSGSYNEQFF. V gene TRBV7-9 combines with J gene TRBJ2-1; 11 positions match TRBD2. V trimming: 7 bases; J trimming: 0 bases; junction bases outside the gene matches: 8. Germline lookup yields CDR1 SEHNR and CDR2 FQNEAQ (reference sequence). The length of the CDR3 is 17 residues.

The chain uses TRBV4-1 and TRBJ1-2; a possible D gene is TRBD1 (5 bases). The germline CDR1 and CDR2 sequences are MGHRA and YSYEKL. CDR3 length: 12 residues. The V end was cut by 6 bases, the J end by 6 bases, with 11 bases between. CDR3 amino acids: CASSPPRDGYTF. In DNA form, the CDR3 reads TGCGCCAGCAGTCCCCCCAGGGATGGCTACACCTTC.

The chain links TRBV5-4 to TRBJ2-5, with 9 bases aligning to TRBD1. This CDR3 region has 14 residues. The germline gives CDR1 SGHNT, CDR2 YYREEE (reference sequence). The trim removed 2 bases at V and 5 bases at J, leaving 4 bases unmatched. The CDR3 nucleotides read TGTGCCAGCAGCTTAAAAGACAGGGGGGAGACCCAGTACTTC. It yields the protein CASSLKDRGETQYF.

This clone was counted once. V gene TRBV27 combines with J gene TRBJ2-7; 9 positions match TRBD1. Trimming removed 5 bases from V and 0 bases from J; junction bases left unmatched: 5. Germline CDR1 reads MNHEY; CDR2 reads SMNVEV (reference sequence). CDR3 size: 15 residues. The CDR3 sequence is CASSMTGGLSYEQYF. DNA for the CDR3: TGTGCCAGCAGTATGACAGGGGGACTCTCCTACGAGCAGTACTTC.

In the case of this clone: The same CDR3 can be traced to other DNA sequences in this sample. The V gene is TRBV5-1, the J gene TRBJ2-7; D unresolved. This CDR3 contains 12 residues. The V end lost 0 bases, the J end lost 4 bases, and 5 bases lay between the germline ends. From germline, CDR1 is SGHRS and CDR2 YFSETQ. This CDR3 reads CASSLGGYEQYF. The CDR3 DNA is TGCGCCAGCAGCTTGGGAGGATACGAGCAGTACTTC.

V and J are TRBV5-1 and TRBJ2-2; D is perhaps TRBD1 (6 bases). Trimming cost V 7 bases and J 5 bases, with 15 bases left between them. Germline CDR1 is SGHRS and CDR2 is YFSETQ. There are 14 residues in the CDR3. The CDR3 loop reads CASPAAQGTGELFF. The DNA of the CDR3 is TGCGCCAGCCCCGCGGCCCAGGGGACCGGGGAGCTGTTTTTT.

The chain recombines TRBV18 with TRBJ2-3, with TRBD1 matching 8 bases. Trimming cost V 3 bases and J 6 bases; bases outside gene matches: 2. This CDR3 contains 13 residues. The germline gives CDR1 KGHSH, CDR2 LQKENI. DNA for the CDR3: TGTGCCAGCTCACCGACAGGGGCGGATACGCAGTATTTT. It codes for CASSPTGADTQYF.

J is TRBJ2-2 and V is TRBV28, with TRBD1 as a possible D gene (5 bases). This CDR3 spans 13 amino acids. V gave up 6 bases and J gave up 6 bases, with 11 bases separating them. Germline V gives CDR1 MDHEN, CDR2 SYDVKM. Here the CDR3 DNA reads TGTGCCAGCAGACCAGACAGCTCCGGGGAGCTGTTTTTT. It yields the protein CASRPDSSGELFF.

The CDR3 here is CASSIWSSGNTIYF. CDR3 coding DNA: TGTGCCAGTAGTATTTGGAGCTCTGGAAACACCATATATTTT. The chain employs TRBV19 and TRBJ1-3; D remains ambiguous. The length of the CDR3 is 14 residues. Germline CDR1 LNHDA, CDR2 SQIVND (reference sequence). V was clipped by 3 bases and J by 0 bases, with 6 bases between them.

J is TRBJ2-5 and V is TRBV27; 11 bases line up with TRBD2. Germline V lookup: CDR1 MNHEY, CDR2 SMNVEV (reference sequence). Trimming removed 7 bases from V and 5 bases from J; junction bases left unmatched: 9. This CDR3 is built from 15 residues. CDR3 amino acids: CASTLSGRAWETQYF. The CDR3 DNA sequence: TGTGCCAGCACCCTTAGCGGGAGGGCCTGGGAGACCCAGTACTTC.

The chain has TRBV6-5 and TRBJ1-1; maybe TRBD1 (5 bases). Germline V gives CDR1 MNHEY, CDR2 SVGAGI. Trimming left V 10 bases short and J 3 bases short, with 15 bases between. The CDR3 loop spans 13 amino acids. CDR3 bases: TGTGCCACTAGACAGAGGCCCCACACTGAAGCTTTCTTT. Translation gives CATRQRPHTEAFF.

The chain uses TRBV28 and TRBJ2-7, with D maybe TRBD2 (6 bases). The CDR3 spans 12 residues. Trimming pared 5 bases from V and 3 bases from J, leaving 8 bases between. Germline loops: CDR1 MDHEN, CDR2 SYDVKM. CDR3 coding DNA: TGTGCCAGCAGTACGACTAGCTACGAGCAGTACTTC. Protein sequence: CASSTTSYEQYF.

The chain combines TRBV9 with TRBJ1-5, with TRBD1 as a possible D gene (6 bases). The length of the CDR3 is 13 residues. The V gene's germline CDR1 is SGDLS and CDR2 YYNGEE. Trimming left V 3 bases short and J 6 bases short, with 10 bases between. CDR3 amino acids: CASSATQGQPQHF. CDR3 DNA sequence: TGTGCCAGCAGCGCAACACAGGGTCAGCCCCAGCATTTT.

With regard to this clone: The identical CDR3 is also encoded by other nucleotide sequences in the sample. The chain recombines TRBV7-9 with TRBJ2-1, with TRBD1 matching over 9 bases. This CDR3 region has 15 residues. V gave up 1 base and J gave up 2 bases; unmatched junction bases: 0. In germline, CDR1 is SEHNR, CDR2 FQNEAQ (reference sequence). The DNA of the CDR3 is TGTGCCAGCAGCTTAGGACAGGGGGCCTACAATGAGCAGTTCTTC. Its translation: CASSLGQGAYNEQFF.

The gene calls are TRBV19 and TRBJ2-3, with D possibly TRBD1 on 6 matching bases. Trimming removed 10 bases at V and 3 bases at J, with 20 bases between. Germline-derived CDR1 and CDR2 are LNHDA and SQIVND (reference sequence). The CDR3 sequence is 15 residues long. The CDR3, as DNA: TGTGCCACCAAACGAACAGGGTATAGAACAGATACGCAGTATTTT. It encodes CATKRTGYRTDTQYF.

The V call is TRBV28, the J call TRBJ2-1; the match to TRBD2 covers 13 bases. Looked up from germline, CDR1 is MDHEN and CDR2 is SYDVKM. The V segment lost 5 bases and the J segment 7 bases; nucleotides outside the gene matches: 5. This CDR3 comprises 15 residues. The CDR3 nucleotides are TGTGCCAGCAGTACAGGACTAGCGGGAGTTAATGAGCAGTTCTTC. Translated, it gives CASSTGLAGVNEQFF.

The CDR3 nucleotides are TGTGCCACCAGTGGAGGGTTGGGACTGAACACCGGGGAGCTGTTTTTT. Amino acid sequence: CATSGGLGLNTGELFF. The V call is TRBV24-1, the J call TRBJ2-2; a weak D match, TRBD2 (6 bases). The germline V gene has CDR1 KGHDR and CDR2 SFDVKD. The CDR3 contains 16 residues. With 5 bases removed from V and 1 base from J, the gap between germline ends came to 13 bases.

This sequence joins TRBV19 and TRBJ1-4, with TRBD1 as a possible D gene (6 bases). Germline CDR1 is LNHDA and CDR2 is SQIVND (reference sequence). Trimming took off 9 bases at V and 8 bases at J, with 19 bases between the two ends. CDR3 length equals 14 residues. CDR3 sequence: CASEEGGLGEKLFF. The CDR3 nucleotides are TGTGCCAGCGAGGAAGGGGGTCTCGGGGAAAAACTGTTTTTT. Supplemented by reference TRBV19 and TRBJ1-4, the full variable domain reads DGGITQSPKYLFRKEGQNVTLSCEQNLNHDAMYWYRQDPGQGLRLIYYSQIVNDFQKGDIAEGYSVSREKKESFPLTVTSAQKNPTAFYLCASEEGGLGEKLFFGSGTQLSVL.

The genes are TRBV6-5 and TRBJ2-7; 7 bases agree with TRBD1. CDR3 length: 14 amino acids. The germline V gene has CDR1 MNHEY and CDR2 SVGAGI. V dropped 6 bases and J dropped 1; count of bases not matched to a gene: 6. The CDR3 sequence is CASSGTATSYEQYF. CDR3 nucleotide sequence: TGTGCCAGCAGCGGGACAGCGACTTCCTACGAGCAGTACTTC.

The genes are TRBV11-2 and TRBJ2-7; 9 nucleotides agree with TRBD1. J lost 5 bases, V lost 5 bases, and 7 bases had no gene match. Germline V gene lookup returns CDR1 SGHAT and CDR2 FQNNGV. This CDR3 has 14 amino acids. The CDR3 spells CASSGGTGSNEQYF. CDR3 sequence (DNA): TGTGCCAGCAGCGGTGGGACAGGGAGCAACGAGCAGTACTTC.

This chain uses TRBV10-3 with TRBJ2-1, with 12 bases aligning to TRBD2. The trim removed 3 bases at V and 10 bases at J, leaving 10 bases unmatched. In germline, CDR1 is ENHRY, CDR2 SYGVKD. The length of the CDR3 is 16 residues. The CDR3 spells CAISEPGLAGLGEQFF. The CDR3 DNA reads as TGTGCCATCAGTGAACCTGGACTAGCGGGATTAGGGGAGCAGTTCTTC.

The V call is TRBV30, the J call TRBJ2-2, with D hard to call. V was clipped by 0 bases and J by 3 bases, with 8 bases between them. Germline lookup yields CDR1 GTSNPN and CDR2 SVGIG (reference sequence). The CDR3 spans 14 residues. The CDR3 sequence is CAWSVQTDTGELFF. CDR3 nucleotide sequence: TGTGCCTGGAGTGTACAGACCGACACCGGGGAGCTGTTTTTT. The complete variable domain, with remaining parts taken from reference TRBV30 and TRBJ2-2, reads SQTIHQWPATLVQPVGSPLSLECTVEGTSNPNLYWYRQAAGRGLQLLFYSVGIGQISSEVPQNLSASRPQDRQFILSSKKLLLSDSGFYLCAWSVQTDTGELFFGEGSRLTVL.